This T cell receptor (beta chain) stems from a study of PD-L1 blockade in urothelial cancer. This clone has just a few counts. This sample's time point: peripheral blood 6 weeks after treatment start. The table came from immunoSEQ multiplex PCR; TCRdb's copy has only in-frame clones and leaves some out. Seen here are 45,000 to 50,000 clones, more than 80% observed once, and the top ten hold over 8.5%. From germline, CDR1 is GTSNPN and CDR2 SVGIG (reference sequence). CDR3 length equals 14 residues. V was shortened by 5 bases and J by 3 bases, with 16 bases between the two germline ends. The chain is built from TRBV30 and TRBJ2-5; tentatively, D is TRBD2 (6 bases). This TCR derives from a man between 65 and 79 years old with urothelial cancer. The input for sequencing was PBMCs, taken around atezolizumab (anti-PD-L1) treatment. The DNA for the CDR3 is TGTGCCTGGGATAGAGACCAGCGGGAAGAGACCCAGTACTTC. Its protein product is CAWDRDQREETQYF.